This T cell receptor (beta chain) was captured by sequencing in a study of tumor-infiltrating lymphocytes in oesophageal squamous cell carcinoma. TCRdb re-analysed the PCR reads in MiXCR, keeping a single row per CDR3 protein. The table includes about 15,000 distinct CDR3 sequences, approximately 51% detected once. Trimming took 7 bases from V and 1 from J; bases not matched to a gene: 8. The CDR3 is 17 residues long. The genes are TRBV12-3 or TRBV12-4 and TRBJ2-3; TRBD2 matches at 13 bases. Sequencing was carried out using blood. The receptor was derived from a male donor with esophageal squamous cell carcinoma. The CDR3, as DNA: TGTGCCAGCACAGGGGGCGGACTAGCGGGAGGCACAGATACGCAGTATTTT. Translated, it gives CASTGGGLAGGTDTQYF.